The clone carrying this T cell receptor beta chain was counted many times. Clinicians diagnosed using symptoms, serum thyroxine, TRAb, thyroid ultrasound and orbital computed tomography. As the template, RNA transcripts were used to amplify TCR beta CDR3 regions. HTBI-primed RT-PCR formed the first round, and a multiplex PCR formed the second. From the multiplex PCR reads, TCRdb called clonotypes with MiXCR, one entry per CDR3 protein. The sample records a few hundred thousand distinct CDR3 sequences, under 25% being singletons. Germline V lookup: CDR1 DFQATT, CDR2 SNEGSKA (reference sequence). Trimming pared 3 bases from V and 2 bases from J, leaving 11 bases between. CDR3 size: 14 residues. The data derive from a study of Graves' ophthalmopathy and Graves' hyperthyroidism.

The material sequenced was peripheral blood. The chain has TRBV20-1 and TRBJ1-5; D gene uncertain. This receptor was obtained from a woman between 18 and 29 years old with stable Graves' hyperthyroidism. CDR3 DNA sequence: TGCAGTGCTAGGTCCGATACAGGCAATCAGCCCCAGCATTTT. This translates into CSARSDTGNQPQHF.